These 10 T cell receptor beta chains share one sample of origin, sequenced in a study of blood T cell repertoires in COVID-19. Sequencing was performed with immunoSEQ multiplex PCR; in TCRdb, only in-frame clones are kept and a portion is missing. The table lists tens of thousands of clones, 89% of them singletons, with roughly 6.2% in the top ten. Input material: peripheral blood. These receptors all come from a human donor in a cohort sampled during active COVID-19.

This clone was counted a few times. The genes are TRBV6-6 and TRBJ2-7; 8 bases map to TRBD1. The CDR3 loop spans 16 amino acids. V was clipped by 5 bases and J by 3 bases; unmatched bases: 12. Per the germline V gene, CDR1 is MNHNY and CDR2 is SVGAGI (reference sequence). The chain's CDR3 is CASSGGTGRGGYEQYF. CDR3 sequence (DNA): TGTGCCAGCAGTGGGGGGACAGGCCGTGGGGGCTACGAGCAGTACTTC.

The chain combines TRBV19 with TRBJ1-4; D perhaps matches TRBD1 (6 bases). In germline, CDR1 is LNHDA, CDR2 SQIVND (reference sequence). Trimming shortened V by 7 bases and J by 5 bases, and 17 bases separated the two germline ends. This CDR3 has 15 amino acids. The chain's CDR3 is CASKRSGTRNEKLFF. Written as DNA, the CDR3 is TGTGCCAGTAAAAGATCCGGGACAAGGAATGAAAAACTGTTTTTT.

This clone has just one count. Here the CDR3 reads CASSLELAGGPNEQYF. DNA for the CDR3: TGTGCCAGCAGCTTGGAGCTAGCGGGGGGGCCAAACGAGCAGTACTTC. V and J are TRBV5-6 and TRBJ2-7, with 12 bases aligning to TRBD2. There are 16 residues in the CDR3. Trimming took 0 bases from V and 5 from J; bases not matched to a gene: 6. Germline CDR1 and CDR2: SGHDT and YYEEEE.

This clone showed up just a few times. The rearrangement uses TRBV27 and TRBJ2-2; the D is unclear. CDR1 and CDR2 from the germline V gene are MNHEY and SMNVEV (reference sequence). Trimming took off 5 bases at V and 5 bases at J, with 6 bases between the two ends. The CDR3 spans 12 residues. CDR3 sequence reads: CASSVLTGELFF. The CDR3 bases are TGTGCCAGCAGTGTACTAACCGGGGAGCTGTTTTTT.

The chain couples TRBV27 to TRBJ2-7; TRBD2 agrees at 8 bases. This CDR3 is 13 amino acids long. The V segment lost 8 bases and the J segment 4 bases; nucleotides outside the gene matches: 7. From germline, CDR1 is MNHEY and CDR2 SMNVEV (reference sequence). CDR3 sequence reads: CASGLAGGYEQYF. The CDR3 bases are TGTGCCAGCGGACTTGCGGGAGGTTACGAGCAGTACTTC.

The chain joins TRBV5-6 to TRBJ2-7, with D possibly being TRBD2 (5 bases). The V and J ends lost 3 bases and 0 bases respectively, with 13 bases between them. In germline, CDR1 is SGHDT, CDR2 YYEEEE. This CDR3 contains 15 residues. DNA of the CDR3: TGTGCCAGCAGCTCTTTCGGACTCCTCTCCTACGAGCAGTACTTC. Translating gives CASSSFGLLSYEQYF.

The chain carries TRBV6-6 and TRBJ2-5, with D tentatively TRBD1 (5 bases). V was pared by 7 bases and J by 2 bases, with 11 bases between. CDR3 length: 13 amino acids. Germline CDR1 and CDR2: MNHNY and SVGAGI (reference sequence). The CDR3 protein is CASNRQKQETQYF. The DNA for the CDR3 is TGTGCCAGCAACCGACAGAAGCAAGAGACCCAGTACTTC.

This chain connects TRBV6-5 to TRBJ2-2; 12 bases are a match to TRBD2. Trimming removed 6 bases from V and 8 bases from J; junction bases left unmatched: 4. Germline V CDR1 and CDR2: MNHEY, SVGAGI. The CDR3 is made up of 14 amino acids. CDR3 sequence (DNA): TGTGCCAGCAGATGGACTAGCGGGGTGGGGGAGCTGTTTTTT. Its protein product is CASRWTSGVGELFF.

The rearrangement joins TRBV30 to TRBJ1-2; 9 bases are shared with TRBD1. Germline assignment: CDR1 GTSNPN and CDR2 SVGIG (reference sequence). This CDR3 is 15 amino acids long. V shed 2 bases and J 0 bases; nucleotides not matched to a gene: 4. This CDR3 reads CAWSTGGASNYGYTF. DNA of the CDR3: TGTGCCTGGAGTACAGGGGGCGCGTCTAACTATGGCTACACCTTC.

The chain links TRBV6-5 to TRBJ1-1; the D is unclear. From germline, CDR1 is MNHEY and CDR2 SVGAGI. The ends were cut back, 2 bases at V and 5 bases at J, with 9 bases in the middle. The CDR3 has 13 amino acids. The CDR3, as DNA: TGTGCCAGCAGTTACGAGATCGGGACTGAAGCTTTCTTT. The encoded protein is CASSYEIGTEAFF.